This T cell receptor (beta chain) comes out of a study of CD4 T cells in relation to SARS-CoV-2 and coronaviruses. In the study overall: TCR beta CDR3s were sequenced after roughly nine-day antigen culture of PBMCs. The restricting HLA molecule for shared crossreactive spike epitopes was mapped.

After removal of 1 base from V and 10 bases from J, the junction contained 14 bases not matched to a gene. Germline V CDR1 and CDR2: LGHDT, YNNKEL (reference sequence). The CDR3 loop spans 16 amino acids. In regard to this clone: Antigen specificity is unknown.

Unexposed donor CD4+ T cells date from 2011-2018, before the COVID-19 pandemic. The cells were cultured for over eight days before CD4+ T cells were isolated. Cells permitting, SARS-CoV-2 S/N and four cold-coronavirus spikes were tested on unexposed-donor CD4+ T cells. Half the medium was replaced with IL-2 medium on days 3 and 7. Assay used: immunoSEQ multiplex PCR; TCRdb lists only in-frame clones, some missing. The sample consists of just under 30,000 clones, around 76% of them appearing once. The TCR comes from a human donor in good health. The genes are TRBV3-1 (or the pseudogene TRBV3-2) and TRBJ2-5, with TRBD2 matching over 8 bases. Sequences were obtained from CD4+ T cells from PBMCs, cultured in vitro. The CDR3, as DNA: TGTGCCAGCAGCCAAGCCGGGGGGGGACCAAGTTGGGTCCAGTACTTC. Translated: CASSQAGGGPSWVQYF.